This T cell receptor beta chain was captured in a study of CD8+ T cells in alopecia areata. Across the whole study: Among treated patients, oral tofacitinib was administered at 5 to 10 mg twice daily.

A remark on this clone: Its antigen remains unknown.

RNA was extracted and reverse transcribed into cDNA as the sequencing template. The assay was immunoSEQ multiplex PCR, and TCRdb's table has in-frame clones only and misses some. Of 120,000 to 150,000 clones in the sample, roughly nine tenths are singletons; the top ten hold roughly 13%. Trimming at V came to 6 bases and at J to 5 bases, leaving 9 bases not matched to a gene. Germline loops: CDR1 SEHNR, CDR2 FQNEAQ (reference sequence). CDR3 length: 15 residues. Treatment reported: oral pan-JAK inhibitor, 5-10 mg twice daily. Whole-study findings and limits: With tofacitinib ongoing, many expanded lesional clones persisted in both scalp and blood. Mice showed TCR sharing more clearly than patients did, possibly owing to HLA.

The material sequenced was CD8+ T cells sorted from blood, taken at week 4, from a patient treated with tofacitinib. The sequence derives from a human donor with alopecia areata. This chain links TRBV7-9 with TRBJ2-5; 10 bases align to TRBD1. CDR3 loop: CASSSLTGGYETQYF. CDR3 DNA sequence: TGTGCCAGCAGTTCCCTGACAGGGGGCTATGAGACCCAGTACTTC. The variable domain in full, with the rest retrieved from reference TRBV7-9 and TRBJ2-5, is DTGVSQNPRHKITKRGQNVTFRCDPISEHNRLYWYRQTLGQGPEFLTYFQNEAQLEKSRLLSDRFSAERPKGSFSTLEIQRTEQGDSAMYLCASSSLTGGYETQYFGPGTRLLVL.